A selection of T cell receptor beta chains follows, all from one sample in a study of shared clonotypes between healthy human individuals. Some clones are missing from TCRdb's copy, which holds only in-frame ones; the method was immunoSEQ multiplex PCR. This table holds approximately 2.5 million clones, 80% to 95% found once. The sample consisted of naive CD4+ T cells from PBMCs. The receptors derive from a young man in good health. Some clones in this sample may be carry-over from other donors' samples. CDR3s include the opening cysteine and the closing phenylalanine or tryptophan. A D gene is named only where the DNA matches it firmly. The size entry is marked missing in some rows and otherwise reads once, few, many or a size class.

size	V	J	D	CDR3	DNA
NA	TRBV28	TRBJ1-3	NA	CASSLRRTGNTIYF	TGTGCCAGCAGTTTAAGGCGTACTGGAAACACCATATATTTT
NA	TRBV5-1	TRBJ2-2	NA	CASSFNSANTGELFF	TGCGCCAGCAGCTTCAATTCCGCGAACACCGGGGAGCTGTTTTTT
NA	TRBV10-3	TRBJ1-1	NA	CAISLWGREAFF	TGTGCCATCAGCCTTTGGGGGAGAGAAGCTTTCTTT
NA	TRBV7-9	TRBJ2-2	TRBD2	CASVPVAGVLAGELFF	TGTGCCAGCGTCCCAGTAGCGGGAGTGCTTGCCGGGGAGCTGTTTTTT
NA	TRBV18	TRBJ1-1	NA	CASSPAVGDTEAFF	TGTGCCAGCTCACCAGCGGTGGGGGACACTGAAGCTTTCTTT
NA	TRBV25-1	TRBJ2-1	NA	CASSDPSSYNEQFF	TGTGCCAGCAGTGATCCCAGCTCCTACAATGAGCAGTTCTTC
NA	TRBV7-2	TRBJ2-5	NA	CASSKPGGETQYF	TGTGCCAGCAGCAAGCCCGGGGGTGAGACCCAGTACTTC
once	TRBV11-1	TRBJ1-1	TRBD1	CASSLEGGQSPEAFF	TGTGCCAGCAGCTTGGAGGGGGGACAGTCACCTGAAGCTTTCTTT
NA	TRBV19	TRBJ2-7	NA	CASSISGNEQYF	TGTGCCAGTAGTATTTCGGGGAACGAGCAGTACTTC
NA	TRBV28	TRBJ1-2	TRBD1	CASSLRRGPYGYTF	TGTGCCAGCAGTCTACGGAGGGGGCCCTATGGCTACACCTTC
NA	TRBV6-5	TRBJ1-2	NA	CASSYSPPNNYGYTF	TGTGCCAGCAGTTACTCACCCCCGAATAACTATGGCTACACCTTC
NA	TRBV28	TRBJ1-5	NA	CASREWQGAYSNQPQHF	TGTGCCAGCAGAGAATGGCAGGGCGCGTATAGCAATCAGCCCCAGCATTTT
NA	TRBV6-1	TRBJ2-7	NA	CASSEGYEQYF	TGTGCCAGCAGTGAGGGGTACGAGCAGTACTTC
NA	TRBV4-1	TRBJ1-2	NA	CASSQVNSLGYTF	TGCGCCAGCAGCCAAGTTAACAGTCTTGGCTACACCTTC
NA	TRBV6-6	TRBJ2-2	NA	CASTTLTSTGELFF	TGTGCCAGCACCACCCTTACAAGCACCGGGGAGCTGTTTTTT
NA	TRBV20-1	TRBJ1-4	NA	CSASRREKLFF	TGCAGTGCTTCGAGACGGGAAAAACTGTTTTTT
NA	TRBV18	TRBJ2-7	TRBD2	CASSLRQRDYEQYF	TGTGCCAGCTCACTCCGCCAGCGGGACTACGAGCAGTACTTC
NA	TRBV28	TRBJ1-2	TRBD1	CASGLTGDYGYTF	TGTGCCAGCGGGCTAACAGGGGACTATGGCTACACCTTC
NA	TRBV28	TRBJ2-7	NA	CASSFPLRGGTYASYEQYF	TGTGCCAGCAGTTTTCCGTTAAGGGGCGGGACTTATGCCTCCTACGAGCAGTACTTC
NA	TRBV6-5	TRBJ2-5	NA	CASSSLPGRGRETQYF	TGTGCCAGCAGTTCCCTTCCCGGTCGGGGGCGAGAGACCCAGTACTTC
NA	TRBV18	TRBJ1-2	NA	CASSPRQPPDYGYTF	TGTGCCAGCTCACCCCGCCAGCCCCCGGACTATGGCTACACCTTC
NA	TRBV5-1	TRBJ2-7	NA	CASSLVGPNYEQYF	TGCGCCAGCAGCTTAGTGGGACCTAACTACGAGCAGTACTTC
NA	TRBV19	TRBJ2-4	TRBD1	CASSPKGQLKNIQYF	TGTGCCAGTAGTCCGAAGGGACAGCTCAAAAACATTCAGTACTTC
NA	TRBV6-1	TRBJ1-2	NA	CASRRDLLDYGYTF	TGTGCCAGCAGAAGGGACTTGCTCGACTATGGCTACACCTTC
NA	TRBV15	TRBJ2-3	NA	CATSREGADTQYF	TGTGCCACCAGCAGAGAAGGGGCAGATACGCAGTATTTT
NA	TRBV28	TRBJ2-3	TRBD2	CASSLPSGGNPDTQYF	TGTGCCAGCAGTTTACCCTCGGGGGGTAACCCAGATACGCAGTATTTT
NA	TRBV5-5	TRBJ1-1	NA	CASSSGPSFDTEAFF	TGTGCCAGCAGCTCGGGTCCGTCATTTGACACTGAAGCTTTCTTT